There are a few counts of the clone carrying this T cell receptor (beta chain). What it recognizes is unknown. The sample belongs to a study of blood T cells in healthy people across ages. Study-wide results and caveats: Conclusively comparing naive with antigen-experienced cells was impossible with unsorted PBMCs.

The germline V and J ends were trimmed by 0 bases and 9 bases, with 7 bases remaining between them. Germline values: CDR1 SGHRS, CDR2 YFSETQ. The CDR3 sequence is 12 residues long. A second PCR, run for roughly 7 to 12 cycles, used a sample-barcoded 5' primer plus a J-beta primer mix. MiXCR, applied by TCRdb to the 5' RACE reads, yields one record per CDR3 protein. The sample yields approximately 800,000 distinct CDR3 sequences, around 50% seen once. The sequenced material came from blood. This receptor was identified in a man aged 80 or over in good health. J is TRBJ2-1 and V is TRBV5-1; D unresolved. The CDR3 DNA sequence: TGCGCCAGCAGCTTGGAGAGCCTTGAGCAGTTCTTC. Translating gives CASSLESLEQFF.